This entry describes one TCR beta chain. Its antigen remains unknown. Other DNA sequences of this sample code for an identical CDR3. The sample belongs to a study of T cell responses to AZD1222 COVID-19 vaccine. Study findings and constraints: At study baseline, merely more than 5 AZD1222 recipients were seropositive.

This CDR3 is 15 amino acids long. V was pared by 0 bases and J by 0 bases, with 7 bases between. CDR1 and CDR2 from the germline V gene are SGDLS and YYNGEE. Only in-frame clones appear in the TCRdb table, and some are missing; sequencing was by immunoSEQ multiplex PCR. The sample holds under 45,000 clones, over 80% seen once. The sequence was obtained from an adult who received the AZD1222 COVID-19 vaccine. The source was peripheral blood, collected 28 days after the second AZD1222 dose. The rearrangement uses TRBV9 and TRBJ1-5; D not certain. The CDR3 loop reads CASSVGGYSNQPQHF. The CDR3 region has the DNA TGTGCCAGCAGCGTAGGAGGTTATAGCAATCAGCCCCAGCATTTT.